This TCR beta chain originates from a study of cytomegalovirus exposure and HLA in healthy donors. These donors, healthy bone marrow donors, were studied. Whole-study results and caveats: The study listed 150 to 200 cytomegalovirus-associated TCR beta chains. Later work found most CMV-associated TCR beta chains apparently HLA-restricted.

In the case of this clone: Antigen: not known.

Vbeta (60) and Jbeta (13) primers were used in the PCR. Repertoires were generated with immunoSEQ multiplex PCR, while TCRdb's copy carries only in-frame clones and drops some. This table holds about 110,000 clones, 65% to 90% found once. V was cut by 4 bases and J by 0 bases, with 15 bases left in between. Germline V CDR1 and CDR2: SQVTM, ANQGSEA. CDR3 length equals 15 residues. The clonotype was recovered from a woman in her 30s in good health and CMV-seronegative. Sequenced input: PBMCs. The chain links TRBV29-1 to TRBJ1-1; a possible D gene is TRBD1 (6 bases). The CDR3 DNA follows: TGCAGCGTTGCCGGGGGGGGCAGGGTGAACACTGAAGCTTTCTTT. It codes for CSVAGGGRVNTEAFF.